The 22 T cell receptor beta chains below come from one sample, sequenced in a study of blood T cell repertoires in COVID-19. Clones were read by immunoSEQ multiplex PCR, and TCRdb kept only the in-frame ones, dropping some. Here the sample spans some 90,000 clones, 80% to 90% being singletons. Specimen: peripheral blood. Receptors were obtained from a man older than 75 with active or convalescent COVID-19.

The gene calls are TRBV7-9 and TRBJ2-3, with TRBD2 matching over 13 bases. This CDR3 region has 16 residues. The germline gives CDR1 SEHNR, CDR2 FQNEAQ (reference sequence). J was trimmed by 6 bases and V by 5 bases; bases with no gene match: 8. The CDR3 loop reads CASSTSRLAGGDTQYF. The DNA of the CDR3 is TGTGCCAGCAGCACCAGCCGACTAGCGGGAGGTGATACGCAGTATTTT.

J is TRBJ1-2 and V is TRBV12-3 or TRBV12-4, with D possibly TRBD1 on 6 matching bases. CDR3 length: 12 residues. Trimming shortened V by 6 bases and J by 8 bases, and 13 bases separated the two germline ends. CDR3 DNA sequence: TGTGCCAGCAGATTGACAGGACAGGGCTACACCTTC. Protein product: CASRLTGQGYTF.

On this clone: The sample holds other DNA sequences that translate to the same CDR3. V and J are TRBV27 and TRBJ2-5; weak D call: TRBD1 (6 bases). This CDR3 region has 13 residues. Per germline, CDR1 MNHEY and CDR2 SMNVEV (reference sequence). V lost 3 bases and J lost 3, with 8 bases in between. Here the CDR3 DNA reads TGTGCCAGCAGTTTGGGGGCCAAAGAGACCCAGTACTTC. This sequence encodes CASSLGAKETQYF.

The chain combines TRBV9 with TRBJ2-2; TRBD1 aligns across 8 bases. The CDR3 totals 14 residues. The V gene's germline CDR1 is SGDLS and CDR2 YYNGEE. J was trimmed by 6 bases and V by 3 bases; bases with no gene match: 4. CDR3 protein: CASSEGQVAGELFF. The CDR3 DNA is TGTGCCAGCAGCGAGGGACAGGTGGCCGGGGAGCTGTTTTTT. The full variable domain, its missing parts supplied by reference TRBV9 and TRBJ2-2, is DSGVTQTPKHLITATGQRVTLRCSPRSGDLSVYWYQQSLDQGLQFLIQYYNGEERAKGNILERFSAQQFPDLHSELNLSSLELGDSALYFCASSEGQVAGELFFGEGSRLTVL.

For this clone: The identical CDR3 is also encoded by other nucleotide sequences in the sample. The chain joins TRBV19 to TRBJ2-1, with 12 bases that match TRBD2. Losses at the gene ends were 8 bases for V and 4 bases for J; bases not matched to a gene: 3. The CDR3 loop spans 14 amino acids. Germline V CDR1 and CDR2: LNHDA, SQIVND (reference sequence). CDR3 in amino acids: CASRTSGGYNEQFF. Written as DNA, the CDR3 is TGTGCCAGTCGAACTAGCGGGGGGTACAATGAGCAGTTCTTC.

The J gene is TRBJ2-7, the V gene TRBV4-3, with D possibly TRBD1 on 5 matching bases. This CDR3 is built from 13 residues. Germline V gene sequence: CDR1 LGHNA, CDR2 YSLEER. The V and J ends lost 4 bases and 5 bases respectively, with 12 bases between them. CDR3 sequence (DNA): TGCGCCAGCAGCCTGTCCAGGGTAGACGAGCAGTACTTC. Translating gives CASSLSRVDEQYF.

The CDR3 DNA reads as TGTGCCAGCTCACCACCATCTAGCGGCCTCACAGATACGCAGTATTTT. Its protein product is CASSPPSSGLTDTQYF. The chain couples TRBV18 to TRBJ2-3; 7 bases align to TRBD2. V gave up 0 bases and J gave up 2 bases; unmatched junction bases: 5. The germline CDR1 and CDR2 sequences are KGHSH and LQKENI. The CDR3 is 16 residues long.

The chain has TRBV6-5 and TRBJ2-7, with D tentatively TRBD1 (6 bases). V was trimmed by 6 bases and J by 4 bases, leaving 13 bases between them. The CDR3 covers 13 residues. Germline V lookup: CDR1 MNHEY, CDR2 SVGAGI. CDR3 sequence (DNA): TGTGCCAGCAGGTTGAACAGGGATTACGAGCAGTACTTC. As protein: CASRLNRDYEQYF.

The chain uses TRBV6-5 and TRBJ2-7; D may be TRBD1 (6 bases). V was trimmed by 8 bases and J by 0 bases, leaving 11 bases between them. The V gene's germline CDR1 is MNHEY and CDR2 SVGAGI. The CDR3 consists of 13 residues. In nucleotides, the CDR3 is TGTGCCAGCCAAGGGACATCCTCCTACGAGCAGTACTTC. Its translation: CASQGTSSYEQYF.

This rearrangement joins TRBV7-2 to TRBJ1-6; perhaps TRBD1 as D (6 bases). This CDR3 contains 15 residues. V lost 7 bases to trimming and J lost 8 bases, with 18 bases between them. The germline gives CDR1 SGHTA, CDR2 FQGNSA. The CDR3 reads CASNPNRGGDSPLHF. In DNA form, the CDR3 reads TGTGCCAGCAACCCAAATAGAGGGGGGGATTCACCCCTCCACTTT.

The chain is built from TRBV9 and TRBJ2-5, with 8 bases that match TRBD1. Trimming removed 3 bases from V and 4 bases from J; junction bases left unmatched: 2. CDR3 size: 13 residues. CDR1 and CDR2 from the germline V gene are SGDLS and YYNGEE. CDR3 nucleotides: TGTGCCAGCAGCGCGGGACAGGTAGAGACCCAGTACTTC. Residues: CASSAGQVETQYF.

The chain links TRBV9 to TRBJ2-5, with TRBD2 matching 12 bases. V gave up 5 bases and J gave up 1 base; unmatched junction bases: 3. Per germline, CDR1 SGDLS and CDR2 YYNGEE. CDR3 length: 15 amino acids. CDR3 protein: CASSRTSGIQETQYF. DNA for the CDR3: TGTGCCAGCAGTAGGACTAGCGGGATCCAAGAGACCCAGTACTTC.

The chain joins TRBV29-1 to TRBJ2-7; 9 nucleotides align to TRBD2. V dropped 7 bases and J dropped 0; count of bases not matched to a gene: 4. The CDR3 consists of 13 residues. CDR1 is SQVTM, CDR2 ANQGSEA, per germline. The CDR3 is CSAGREGSYEQYF. CDR3 bases: TGCAGCGCGGGGCGGGAGGGCTCCTACGAGCAGTACTTC.

The chain has TRBV6-2 or TRBV6-3 and TRBJ2-7; the match to TRBD2 covers 9 bases. This CDR3 comprises 16 residues. The J segment lost 2 bases and the V segment lost 2 bases, leaving 7 bases of the junction unmatched. Germline lookup yields CDR1 MNHEY and CDR2 SVGEGT. The CDR3 bases are TGTGCCAGCAGTTACCGGAGCGGGAGGCCGACCTACGAGCAGTACTTC. Protein product: CASSYRSGRPTYEQYF.

The rearrangement links TRBV5-1 to TRBJ2-2; D is perhaps TRBD1 (6 bases). The CDR3 runs to 13 residues. V was pared by 7 bases and J by 5 bases, with 12 bases between. Looked up from germline, CDR1 is SGHRS and CDR2 is YFSETQ. CDR3 loop: CASSVGGTGELFF. The CDR3 nucleotides are TGCGCCAGCTCCGTAGGGGGTACCGGGGAGCTGTTTTTT.

This CDR3 is CASSPILSYEQYF. The CDR3 coding sequence is TGTGCCAGCAGCCCGATACTTTCCTACGAGCAGTACTTC. The rearrangement joins TRBV3-1 (or the pseudogene TRBV3-2) to TRBJ2-7; D remains unclear. Germline CDR1 is LGHDT and CDR2 is YNNKEL (reference sequence). The CDR3 spans 13 residues. V was pared by 4 bases and J by 1 base, with 8 bases between.

The rearrangement joins TRBV18 to TRBJ1-1; unclear D gene. Germline-derived CDR1 and CDR2 are KGHSH and LQKENI. Trimming stripped 4 bases from V and 1 base from J, with 7 bases between. The CDR3 sequence is 13 residues long. CDR3 nucleotides: TGTGCCAGCTCACTGCGCGCGAACACTGAAGCTTTCTTT. It translates to CASSLRANTEAFF.

The chain uses TRBV28 and TRBJ2-3; D gene uncertain. Trimming shortened V by 2 bases and J by 9 bases, and 15 bases separated the two germline ends. The CDR3 is 14 residues long. Per the germline V gene, CDR1 is MDHEN and CDR2 is SYDVKM. The CDR3 loop is CASSLMRSIETQYF. The CDR3 DNA follows: TGTGCCAGCAGTTTAATGCGGAGTATTGAGACGCAGTATTTT.

Here the CDR3 DNA reads TGTGCCAGCAACCGACAGTTCACCGGGGAGCTGTTTTTT. As protein: CASNRQFTGELFF. V gene TRBV9 combines with J gene TRBJ2-2; D perhaps matches TRBD1 (5 bases). Trimming removed 6 bases at V and 4 bases at J, with 10 bases between. The CDR3 consists of 13 residues. Germline CDR1 and CDR2: SGDLS and YYNGEE.

V and J are TRBV5-6 and TRBJ2-1, with 9 positions matching TRBD2. Germline V gives CDR1 SGHDT, CDR2 YYEEEE. The CDR3 totals 14 residues. V was pared by 3 bases and J by 16 bases, with 14 bases of the junction left unmatched. CDR3 protein: CASSSGGVLAGSFF. Here the CDR3 DNA reads TGTGCCAGCAGCTCCGGTGGGGTGCTAGCGGGATCTTTCTTC.

This clone has more than one count but fewer than ten. The chain carries TRBV4-1 and TRBJ2-1; 9 positions match TRBD2. Per the germline V gene, CDR1 is MGHRA and CDR2 is YSYEKL. This CDR3 spans 18 amino acids. V was clipped by 4 bases and J by 6 bases; unmatched bases: 16. This CDR3 is CASSPDPQKGTSINEQFF. CDR3 coding DNA: TGCGCCAGCAGCCCAGACCCCCAAAAGGGGACTAGCATCAATGAGCAGTTCTTC.

The chain uses TRBV6-2 or TRBV6-3 and TRBJ2-1; 7 bases match TRBD1. The CDR3 spans 12 residues. V lost 5 bases and J lost 13; bases outside the gene matches: 8. CDR1 and CDR2 (germline): MNHEY, SVGEGT. The CDR3 DNA follows: TGTGCCAGCAGTCAACGAGGGACAGTCCAGTTCTTC. It is translated as CASSQRGTVQFF.